Below, 28 T cell receptor beta chains from the same sample are listed, as sequenced in a study of blood T cell repertoires in COVID-19. TCRdb's copy holds only in-frame clones and misses some; the assay was immunoSEQ multiplex PCR. The table shows 93,000 or so clones, with roughly nine tenths occurring only once. Sample: peripheral blood. Receptor source: a human donor in a cohort sampled during active COVID-19.

This clone was picked up one time. This chain uses TRBV6-5 with TRBJ1-2; D perhaps matches TRBD1 (5 bases). The CDR3 consists of 15 residues. The V gene's germline CDR1 is MNHEY and CDR2 SVGAGI. V was pared by 4 bases and J by 3 bases, with 15 bases between. The CDR3 protein is CASSWGRRRDYGYTF. The CDR3 nucleotides read TGTGCCAGCAGTTGGGGCCGGCGTCGAGACTATGGCTACACCTTC.

The rearrangement joins TRBV2 to TRBJ1-2; tentatively, D is TRBD1 (5 bases). CDR3 size: 19 residues. Germline V gene sequence: CDR1 SNHLY, CDR2 FYNNEI. V lost 5 bases and J lost 2, with 27 bases in between. CDR3 amino acids: CASSQPRRAGLGANYGYTF. Here the CDR3 DNA reads TGTGCCAGCAGTCAACCTAGAAGGGCAGGGCTGGGCGCGAACTATGGCTACACCTTC.

The chain recombines TRBV7-8 with TRBJ2-7, with 8 bases that match TRBD2. The trim removed 5 bases at V and 3 bases at J, leaving 6 bases unmatched. The CDR3 spans 14 residues. The V gene's germline CDR1 is SGHVS and CDR2 FQNEAQ. In nucleotides, the CDR3 is TGTGCCAGCAGCGAGCGGGAGTTGGACTACGAGCAGTACTTC. This translates into CASSERELDYEQYF.

Notes on this clone: This CDR3 is also generated by other DNA sequences in the sample. The gene calls are TRBV10-3 and TRBJ2-1; tentative D call: TRBD2 (5 bases). Germline lookup yields CDR1 ENHRY and CDR2 SYGVKD. The CDR3 length is 15 residues. Trimming cost V 6 bases and J 4 bases, with 16 bases left between them. CDR3 sequence reads: CAIRDSGSDYNEQFF. DNA of the CDR3: TGTGCCATCAGGGATTCAGGTAGCGATTACAATGAGCAGTTCTTC.

The chain combines TRBV6-2 or TRBV6-3 with TRBJ2-1, with unresolved D. The germline CDR1 and CDR2 sequences are MNHEY and SVGEGT. Trimming removed 2 bases at V and 0 bases at J, with 8 bases between. The CDR3 covers 15 residues. As DNA, the CDR3 is TGTGCCAGCAGTTACGTTCCGAGCTCCTACAATGAGCAGTTCTTC. This encodes CASSYVPSSYNEQFF.

V gene TRBV2 combines with J gene TRBJ2-5; D is possibly TRBD1 (6 bases). Between the trimmed V and J ends, which lost 6 bases and 2 bases, there was a span of 16 bases. The CDR3 runs 15 residues. From germline, CDR1 is SNHLY and CDR2 FYNNEI. In DNA, the CDR3 is TGTGCCAGCAGCCCTTACAGGGATCTACAAGAGACCCAGTACTTC. Amino acids: CASSPYRDLQETQYF.

This clone was observed once. This chain uses TRBV4-1 with TRBJ2-4; 13 bases align to TRBD2. After removal of 5 bases from V and 2 bases from J, the junction contained 6 bases not matched to a gene. This CDR3 contains 17 residues. The germline gives CDR1 MGHRA, CDR2 YSYEKL. The CDR3 protein is CASSFRLAGGTKNIQYF. The CDR3 bases are TGCGCCAGCAGCTTCCGACTAGCGGGAGGAACCAAAAACATTCAGTACTTC.

V is TRBV2 and J is TRBJ1-3; D call uncertain. This CDR3 is built from 15 residues. The V end was cut by 6 bases, the J end by 4 bases, with 16 bases between. Germline-derived CDR1 and CDR2 are SNHLY and FYNNEI. CDR3 sequence reads: CASSLDVWAGNTIYF. CDR3 nucleotides: TGTGCCAGCAGCTTAGACGTATGGGCAGGAAACACCATATATTTT.

The rearrangement uses TRBV28 and TRBJ1-2; 7 bases match TRBD1. Germline V gene sequence: CDR1 MDHEN, CDR2 SYDVKM. Trimming cost V 10 bases and J 2 bases; bases outside gene matches: 4. This CDR3 region has 12 residues. The CDR3 sequence: CATGTANYGYTF. The CDR3 DNA reads TGTGCCACCGGGACAGCAAACTATGGCTACACCTTC.

The chain carries TRBV6-1 and TRBJ2-2; 7 bases are shared with TRBD1. V trimming: 1 base; J trimming: 3 bases; junction bases outside the gene matches: 2. Germline CDR1 MNHNS, CDR2 SASEGT. The CDR3 extends over 15 amino acids. For the CDR3, the DNA is TGTGCCAGCAGTGAAGGGACAGGTTACACCGGGGAGCTGTTTTTT. Its translation is CASSEGTGYTGELFF.

The chain combines TRBV6-1 with TRBJ2-7; the D is unclear. The CDR3 consists of 14 residues. From germline, CDR1 is MNHNS and CDR2 SASEGT. V was cut by 1 base and J by 0 bases, with 7 bases left in between. CDR3 bases: TGTGCCAGCAGTGAAGTCCTCAGCTCCTACGAGCAGTACTTC. Its protein is CASSEVLSSYEQYF.

V and J are TRBV5-6 and TRBJ2-7; 7 positions match TRBD1. The CDR3 has 14 residues. Unmatched junction bases numbered 6, after V lost 4 bases and J lost 2 bases. Germline CDR1 is SGHDT and CDR2 is YYEEEE. The CDR3 DNA reads TGTGCCAGCAGCAGTCGGACAGGACCCTACGAGCAGTACTTC. It yields the protein CASSSRTGPYEQYF.

This clone came up once. The V gene is TRBV14, the J gene TRBJ2-3, with D perhaps matching TRBD1 (5 bases). CDR3 length: 15 residues. The V and J ends lost 4 bases and 5 bases respectively, with 16 bases between them. Per the germline V gene, CDR1 is SGHDN and CDR2 is FVKESK. The CDR3: CASSPWTQARDTQYF. The CDR3 DNA follows: TGTGCCAGCAGCCCATGGACACAAGCGCGAGATACGCAGTATTTT.

The chain is built from TRBV5-5 and TRBJ1-2; the D gene is possibly TRBD1 (6 bases). V was trimmed by 6 bases and J by 2 bases, leaving 14 bases between them. The CDR3 consists of 14 residues. The V gene's germline CDR1 is SGHKS and CDR2 YYEKEE (reference sequence). CDR3 region: CASTLLTGNYGYTF. In DNA form, the CDR3 reads TGTGCCAGCACCCTCCTCACAGGGAACTATGGCTACACCTTC.

This chain's CDR3 is CASSRSIAGFFQETQYF. CDR3 coding DNA: TGTGCCAGCAGCCGGAGTATAGCGGGGTTCTTTCAAGAGACCCAGTACTTC. The V and J genes are TRBV13 and TRBJ2-5; 8 bases match TRBD2. V trimming: 5 bases; J trimming: 2 bases; junction bases outside the gene matches: 13. The CDR3 covers 17 residues. Germline V gene sequence: CDR1 PRHDT, CDR2 FYEKMQ (reference sequence).

The gene calls are TRBV5-6 and TRBJ2-7; 7 bases are shared with TRBD1. This CDR3 region has 14 residues. CDR1 SGHDT and CDR2 YYEEEE come from the germline V gene. The V gene end was trimmed by 2 bases and the J gene end by 4 bases; junction bases not matched to a gene: 6. Here the CDR3 DNA reads TGTGCCAGCAGCTTAGACAGGGCGTTGTACGAGCAGTACTTC. Protein product: CASSLDRALYEQYF.

This chain links TRBV19 with TRBJ1-5; D not certain. The V gene lost 3 bases and the J gene lost 0 bases, with 9 bases spanning the gap. Per the germline V gene, CDR1 is LNHDA and CDR2 is SQIVND (reference sequence). The CDR3 has 15 residues. CDR3 in amino acids: CASSIGRDSNQPQHF. For the CDR3, the DNA is TGTGCCAGTAGTATTGGGCGGGATAGCAATCAGCCCCAGCATTTT. Full variable domain (rest looked up from reference TRBV19 and TRBJ1-5): DGGITQSPKYLFRKEGQNVTLSCEQNLNHDAMYWYRQDPGQGLRLIYYSQIVNDFQKGDIAEGYSVSREKKESFPLTVTSAQKNPTAFYLCASSIGRDSNQPQHFGDGTRLSIL.

The chain has TRBV5-6 and TRBJ2-5; D is ambiguous. The CDR3 is made up of 13 amino acids. Per germline, CDR1 SGHDT and CDR2 YYEEEE. The V end lost 0 bases, the J end lost 1 base, and 4 bases lay between the germline ends. The CDR3 DNA is TGTGCCAGCAGCTTGGTCAGCCAAGAGACCCAGTACTTC. Translation gives CASSLVSQETQYF.

This chain joins TRBV11-3 and TRBJ2-7, with 10 bases lining up with TRBD2. Unmatched junction bases numbered 14, after V lost 6 bases and J lost 6 bases. The CDR3 runs to 16 residues. Germline V gives CDR1 SGHNT, CDR2 YENEEA. The CDR3 nucleotides read TGTGCCAGCAGTCGAGGGGCTGCTAGCGGGAGTACCGAGCAGTACTTC. This gives the protein CASSRGAASGSTEQYF. The full variable domain, in which reference TRBV11-3 and TRBJ2-7 provide the parts outside the CDR3, is EAGVVQSPRYKIIEKKQPVAFWCNPISGHNTLYWYLQNLGQGPELLIRYENEEAVDDSQLPKDRFSAERLKGVDSTLKIQPAELGDSAVYLCASSRGAASGSTEQYFGPGTRLTVT.

The chain has TRBV10-3 and TRBJ2-5; 8 bases match TRBD2. CDR1 ENHRY and CDR2 SYGVKD come from the germline V gene. V lost 3 bases to trimming and J lost 5 bases; unmatched junction nucleotides: 17. The CDR3 runs 18 residues. The CDR3 sequence: CAISDLGGGTPAWETQYF. The CDR3 nucleotides are TGTGCCATCAGTGACTTGGGCGGGGGGACCCCCGCGTGGGAGACCCAGTACTTC.

The chain joins TRBV13 to TRBJ1-6; a possible D gene is TRBD1 (6 bases). The CDR3 has 15 residues. Trimming shortened V by 5 bases and J by 0 bases, and 8 bases separated the two germline ends. In germline, CDR1 is PRHDT, CDR2 FYEKMQ (reference sequence). CDR3 in DNA: TGTGCCAGCAGCACAGGGAGCTCCTATAATTCACCCCTCCACTTT. Its translation is CASSTGSSYNSPLHF.

V gene TRBV9 combines with J gene TRBJ1-5; D might be TRBD1 (5 bases). The V and J ends lost 0 bases and 7 bases respectively, with 14 bases between them. Germline CDR1 is SGDLS and CDR2 is YYNGEE. The CDR3 loop spans 15 amino acids. CDR3 coding DNA: TGTGCCAGCAGCGTAGGTCCGGGAGGGACCCAGCCCCAGCATTTT. It is translated as CASSVGPGGTQPQHF.

The V gene is TRBV18, the J gene TRBJ1-1, with D maybe TRBD1 (5 bases). With 0 bases removed from V and 1 base from J, the gap between germline ends came to 15 bases. CDR3 length: 17 residues. From germline, CDR1 is KGHSH and CDR2 LQKENI. The CDR3 DNA follows: TGTGCCAGCTCACCACCGTTCGGGGGATTGGGGAACACTGAAGCTTTCTTT. It specifies CASSPPFGGLGNTEAFF.

The chain combines TRBV15 with TRBJ2-7; D unclear. Germline V gene data show CDR1 as LNHNV and CDR2 as YYDKDF (reference sequence). Between the trimmed V and J ends, which lost 1 base and 0 bases, there was a span of 10 bases. This CDR3 has 15 amino acids. CDR3 nucleotide sequence: TGTGCCACCAGCAGAGGACTTACGTCCTCCTACGAGCAGTACTTC. As protein: CATSRGLTSSYEQYF.

The chain uses TRBV2 and TRBJ2-5; 10 positions agree with TRBD2. Germline CDR1 reads SNHLY; CDR2 reads FYNNEI. The CDR3 length is 14 residues. J was trimmed by 2 bases and V by 4 bases; bases with no gene match: 1. The CDR3 sequence: CASSVLAGQETQYF. CDR3 DNA sequence: TGTGCCAGCAGTGTACTAGCGGGACAAGAGACCCAGTACTTC.

The rearrangement joins TRBV2 to TRBJ2-4, with TRBD2 matching over 11 bases. Per germline, CDR1 SNHLY and CDR2 FYNNEI. J was trimmed by 4 bases and V by 8 bases; bases with no gene match: 7. This CDR3 spans 15 amino acids. The CDR3 protein is CASGRLAGQKNIQYF. DNA for the CDR3: TGTGCCAGCGGCAGACTAGCGGGACAAAAAAACATTCAGTACTTC.

J is TRBJ1-5 and V is TRBV2, with 7 nucleotides matching TRBD1. This CDR3 has 16 amino acids. CDR1 is SNHLY, CDR2 FYNNEI, per germline. V shed 2 bases and J 0 bases; nucleotides not matched to a gene: 4. CDR3 sequence (DNA): TGTGCCAGCAGTGAACAGGGGGGATATAGCAATCAGCCCCAGCATTTT. It specifies CASSEQGGYSNQPQHF. Filled out from reference TRBV2 and TRBJ1-5, the complete variable domain reads EPEVTQTPSHQVTQMGQEVILRCVPISNHLYFYWYRQILGQKVEFLVSFYNNEISEKSEIFDDQFSVERPDGSNFTLKIRSTKLEDSAMYFCASSEQGGYSNQPQHFGDGTRLSIL.

The chain joins TRBV15 to TRBJ1-6; D is perhaps TRBD1 (5 bases). V was pared by 0 bases and J by 9 bases, with 15 bases between. Per germline, CDR1 LNHNV and CDR2 YYDKDF (reference sequence). The CDR3 is 16 amino acids. In DNA, the CDR3 is TGTGCCACCAGCAGAGAGGGGCTCTTGACCGGTTCACCCCTCCACTTT. Translating it yields CATSREGLLTGSPLHF.